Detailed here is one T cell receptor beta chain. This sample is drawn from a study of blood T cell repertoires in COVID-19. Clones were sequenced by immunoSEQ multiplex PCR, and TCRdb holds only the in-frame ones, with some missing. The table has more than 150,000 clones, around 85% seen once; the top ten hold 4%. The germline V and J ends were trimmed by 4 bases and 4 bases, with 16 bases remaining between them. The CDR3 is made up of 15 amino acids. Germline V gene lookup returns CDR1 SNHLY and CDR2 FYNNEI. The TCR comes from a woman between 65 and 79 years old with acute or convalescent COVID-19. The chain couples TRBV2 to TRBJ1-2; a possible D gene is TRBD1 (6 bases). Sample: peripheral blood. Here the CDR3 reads CASSVDNRVGYGYTF. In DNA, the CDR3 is TGTGCCAGCAGTGTAGATAACAGGGTGGGCTATGGCTACACCTTC. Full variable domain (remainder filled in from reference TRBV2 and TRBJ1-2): EPEVTQTPSHQVTQMGQEVILRCVPISNHLYFYWYRQILGQKVEFLVSFYNNEISEKSEIFDDQFSVERPDGSNFTLKIRSTKLEDSAMYFCASSVDNRVGYGYTFGSGTRLTVV.